These T cell receptor beta chains were read from a single sample in a study of cytomegalovirus exposure and HLA in healthy donors. Method: immunoSEQ multiplex PCR; TCRdb's copy keeps in-frame clones and lacks some. The table records approximately 120,000 clones, more than 70% of them present only once. The specimen sequenced was PBMCs. These receptors were obtained from a woman aged 45 to 65 in good health and CMV-seropositive. Both conserved end residues are part of each CDR3. Each record gives: clone size, CDR3 length, D gene, J gene, V gene, CDR3 DNA, CDR3 protein. D genes are given only for firm matches. Clone size appears in some rows only: once, few, many, or a class for an expanded clone.

clone size: .; CDR3 length: 13; D gene: .; J gene: TRBJ1-4; V gene: TRBV6-5; CDR3 DNA: TGTGCCAGCAGTGCCCCGGGGGGTGAAAAACTGTTTTTT; CDR3 protein: CASSAPGGEKLFF
clone size: .; CDR3 length: 15; D gene: TRBD1; J gene: TRBJ2-5; V gene: TRBV6-5; CDR3 DNA: TGTGCCAGCAGACCAACTCAGGGGGCGGAGGAGACCCAGTACTTC; CDR3 protein: CASRPTQGAEETQYF
clone size: .; CDR3 length: 14; D gene: .; J gene: TRBJ1-2; V gene: TRBV4-3; CDR3 DNA: TGCGCCAGCAGCCAAGATTTAACAGGGAGTGGCTACACCTTC; CDR3 protein: CASSQDLTGSGYTF
clone size: .; CDR3 length: 13; D gene: TRBD1; J gene: TRBJ1-1; V gene: TRBV6-4; CDR3 DNA: TGTGCCAGCAGCACCGGGACAGGGGCTGAAGCTTTCTTT; CDR3 protein: CASSTGTGAEAFF
clone size: .; CDR3 length: 16; D gene: .; J gene: TRBJ1-5; V gene: TRBV2; CDR3 DNA: TGTGCCAGCAAGGAAAACCAGGGGCTGGGGAATCAGCCCCAGCATTTT; CDR3 protein: CASKENQGLGNQPQHF
clone size: .; CDR3 length: 16; D gene: TRBD1; J gene: TRBJ1-5; V gene: TRBV30; CDR3 DNA: TGTGCCTGGAGTGTAGGGACAGGGCTAGGTTCTGAGCCCCAGCATTTT; CDR3 protein: CAWSVGTGLGSEPQHF
clone size: .; CDR3 length: 14; D gene: .; J gene: TRBJ2-3; V gene: TRBV15; CDR3 DNA: TGTGCCACCAGCAGAGATCTGACAGTGGATACGCAGTATTTT; CDR3 protein: CATSRDLTVDTQYF
clone size: .; CDR3 length: 14; D gene: .; J gene: TRBJ2-7; V gene: TRBV15; CDR3 DNA: TGTGCCACCAGCAGAGAGCTCGGGTCGGGAGAGCAGTACTTC; CDR3 protein: CATSRELGSGEQYF
clone size: .; CDR3 length: 15; D gene: .; J gene: TRBJ1-1; V gene: TRBV30; CDR3 DNA: TGTGCCTGGAGCCGGGGGTCGGGGATGAACACTGAAGCTTTCTTT; CDR3 protein: CAWSRGSGMNTEAFF
clone size: .; CDR3 length: 14; D gene: .; J gene: TRBJ2-7; V gene: TRBV7-9; CDR3 DNA: TGTGCCAGCAGCTTAGTCGAGGACAGCTACGAGCAGTACTTC; CDR3 protein: CASSLVEDSYEQYF
clone size: .; CDR3 length: 18; D gene: TRBD1; J gene: TRBJ1-6; V gene: TRBV7-9; CDR3 DNA: TGTGCCAGCAGCACAAAGAGAGCACAGGGGTCCGATAATTCACCCCTCCACTTT; CDR3 protein: CASSTKRAQGSDNSPLHF
clone size: .; CDR3 length: 14; D gene: .; J gene: TRBJ2-7; V gene: TRBV5-1; CDR3 DNA: TGCGCCAGCAGCTTCAGCGGAGGGACCTACGAGCAGTACTTC; CDR3 protein: CASSFSGGTYEQYF
clone size: .; CDR3 length: 17; D gene: TRBD2; J gene: TRBJ2-2; V gene: TRBV5-4; CDR3 DNA: TGTGCCAGCAGGTTGACTAGCGGGGGATGGAACACCGGGGAGCTGTTTTTT; CDR3 protein: CASRLTSGGWNTGELFF
clone size: .; CDR3 length: 15; D gene: .; J gene: TRBJ2-5; V gene: TRBV5-4; CDR3 DNA: TGTGCCAGCAGCTTGGACCGGGAAACGTTTAAGACCCAGTACTTC; CDR3 protein: CASSLDRETFKTQYF
clone size: .; CDR3 length: 13; D gene: .; J gene: TRBJ1-2; V gene: TRBV30; CDR3 DNA: TGTGCCTGGAGTCCCCGAGGGGGTCGCGGCTACACCTTC; CDR3 protein: CAWSPRGGRGYTF
clone size: .; CDR3 length: 15; D gene: .; J gene: TRBJ2-3; V gene: TRBV7-2; CDR3 DNA: TGTGCCAGCAGCCCCGGGACTCCTGGGGCAGATACGCAGTATTTT; CDR3 protein: CASSPGTPGADTQYF
clone size: few; CDR3 length: 13; D gene: .; J gene: TRBJ1-5; V gene: TRBV19; CDR3 DNA: TGTGCCAGTAGTACCGACTTTTATCAGCCCCAGCATTTT; CDR3 protein: CASSTDFYQPQHF
clone size: .; CDR3 length: 14; D gene: .; J gene: TRBJ1-2; V gene: TRBV2; CDR3 DNA: TGTGCCGGGTTAAGGTGGGACTCTAACTATGGCTACACCTTC; CDR3 protein: CAGLRWDSNYGYTF
clone size: .; CDR3 length: 13; D gene: .; J gene: TRBJ1-2; V gene: TRBV5-6; CDR3 DNA: TGTGCCAGCAGCTTGGGGTGGAGCTATGGCTACACCTTC; CDR3 protein: CASSLGWSYGYTF
clone size: .; CDR3 length: 14; D gene: TRBD1; J gene: TRBJ1-2; V gene: TRBV19; CDR3 DNA: TGTGCCAGTAGTCCCAGGACAGGGGACTATGGCTACACCTTC; CDR3 protein: CASSPRTGDYGYTF
clone size: .; CDR3 length: 16; D gene: TRBD2; J gene: TRBJ2-1; V gene: TRBV5-4; CDR3 DNA: TGTGCCAGCAGCTTGAAGCGGGGGGAAGTCTACAATGAGCAGTTCTTC; CDR3 protein: CASSLKRGEVYNEQFF
clone size: few; CDR3 length: 14; D gene: .; J gene: TRBJ2-7; V gene: TRBV7-9; CDR3 DNA: TGTTCCAGCAGCTTAACGGGAGTCACCTACGAGCAGTACTTC; CDR3 protein: CSSSLTGVTYEQYF
clone size: .; CDR3 length: 13; D gene: .; J gene: TRBJ2-1; V gene: TRBV7-3; CDR3 DNA: TGTGCCAGCAGCCCCGTCGGGGGAATTGAGCAGTTCTTC; CDR3 protein: CASSPVGGIEQFF
clone size: .; CDR3 length: 16; D gene: .; J gene: TRBJ2-1; V gene: TRBV7-3; CDR3 DNA: TGTGCCAGCAGCCCCTGGGCCGGGAGCTCCTACAATGAGCAGTTCTTC; CDR3 protein: CASSPWAGSSYNEQFF
clone size: .; CDR3 length: 19; D gene: .; J gene: TRBJ1-1; V gene: TRBV21-1; CDR3 DNA: TGTGCCAGCTCCGCGTCGCGGGGCACCTCATGCTCGATAGTCACTGAAGCTTTCTTT; CDR3 protein: CASSASRGTSCSIVTEAFF
clone size: .; CDR3 length: 16; D gene: TRBD2; J gene: TRBJ2-3; V gene: TRBV27; CDR3 DNA: TGTGCCAGCAGTTTGACCTTAGCGGGGGAGGGGGATACGCAGTATTTT; CDR3 protein: CASSLTLAGEGDTQYF
clone size: .; CDR3 length: 14; D gene: .; J gene: TRBJ1-1; V gene: TRBV6-1; CDR3 DNA: TGTGCCAGCAGTGAAGCGCTACGGAACACTGAAGCTTTCTTT; CDR3 protein: CASSEALRNTEAFF
clone size: once; CDR3 length: 13; D gene: .; J gene: TRBJ1-1; V gene: TRBV4-1; CDR3 DNA: TGTGCCAGCAGCGCTATCGGGGACACTGAAGCTTTCTTT; CDR3 protein: CASSAIGDTEAFF
clone size: once; CDR3 length: 15; D gene: TRBD2; J gene: TRBJ2-2; V gene: TRBV7-3; CDR3 DNA: TGTGCCAGCAGGCTGGGACTAGCCGACACCGGGGAGCTGTTTTTT; CDR3 protein: CASRLGLADTGELFF
clone size: .; CDR3 length: 16; D gene: .; J gene: TRBJ1-3; V gene: TRBV7-9; CDR3 DNA: TGTGCCAGCACCAAGACGGGGAGGAAGAGGGGAAACACCATATATTTT; CDR3 protein: CASTKTGRKRGNTIYF
clone size: .; CDR3 length: 15; D gene: TRBD1; J gene: TRBJ2-7; V gene: TRBV13; CDR3 DNA: TGTGCCAGCAGCCCCTTCGGGACAGGGCACTACGAGCAGTACTTC; CDR3 protein: CASSPFGTGHYEQYF
clone size: .; CDR3 length: 16; D gene: .; J gene: TRBJ2-1; V gene: TRBV5-4; CDR3 DNA: TGTGCCAGCAGCTTGGGACTGCCGTCCCCCTACAATGAGCAGTTCTTC; CDR3 protein: CASSLGLPSPYNEQFF
clone size: .; CDR3 length: 15; D gene: .; J gene: TRBJ2-5; V gene: TRBV5-1; CDR3 DNA: TGCGCCAGCAGCTTGGGCAGGGGCACAAGTGAGACCCAGTACTTC; CDR3 protein: CASSLGRGTSETQYF
clone size: .; CDR3 length: 15; D gene: .; J gene: TRBJ1-2; V gene: TRBV27; CDR3 DNA: TGTGCCAGCAGTTTCCGTAGGGGGTTAGGCTATGGCTACACCTTC; CDR3 protein: CASSFRRGLGYGYTF
clone size: .; CDR3 length: 11; D gene: .; J gene: TRBJ2-1; V gene: TRBV6-1; CDR3 DNA: TGTGCCAGCACCACCCCGGATGAGCAGTTCTTC; CDR3 protein: CASTTPDEQFF
clone size: few; CDR3 length: 14; D gene: .; J gene: TRBJ1-1; V gene: TRBV18; CDR3 DNA: TGTGCCAGCTCACCACCCAGGGTCGGCACTGAAGCTTTCTTT; CDR3 protein: CASSPPRVGTEAFF
clone size: few; CDR3 length: 14; D gene: .; J gene: TRBJ1-1; V gene: TRBV5-1; CDR3 DNA: TGCGCCAGCAGCTTGGCTTCCGGGAACACTGAAGCTTTCTTT; CDR3 protein: CASSLASGNTEAFF
clone size: once; CDR3 length: 14; D gene: TRBD2; J gene: TRBJ2-3; V gene: TRBV5-4; CDR3 DNA: TGTGCCAGCAGCGACCAGGCGGGGGGAGATACGCAGTATTTT; CDR3 protein: CASSDQAGGDTQYF
clone size: .; CDR3 length: 13; D gene: TRBD1; J gene: TRBJ2-3; V gene: TRBV5-1; CDR3 DNA: TGCGCCAGCAGCTGGGGACAGGGTGATACGCAGTATTTT; CDR3 protein: CASSWGQGDTQYF
clone size: .; CDR3 length: 14; D gene: .; J gene: TRBJ1-2; V gene: TRBV19; CDR3 DNA: TGTGCCAGTAGTATAGATGGAGATAACTATGGCTACACCTTC; CDR3 protein: CASSIDGDNYGYTF
clone size: .; CDR3 length: 14; D gene: TRBD1; J gene: TRBJ2-7; V gene: TRBV9; CDR3 DNA: TGTGCCAGCAGCGCAAGGGACAGTTCCTACGAGCAGTACTTC; CDR3 protein: CASSARDSSYEQYF
clone size: .; CDR3 length: 17; D gene: .; J gene: TRBJ2-2; V gene: TRBV9; CDR3 DNA: TGTGCCAGCAGCGCTCCCGCGAAAGGGGTGGAGTCCGGGGAGCTGTTTTTT; CDR3 protein: CASSAPAKGVESGELFF
clone size: once; CDR3 length: 15; D gene: .; J gene: TRBJ2-2; V gene: TRBV7-2; CDR3 DNA: TGTGCCAGCAGCGGGTACCGGGCGGGTTCCAGGGAGCTGTTTTTT; CDR3 protein: CASSGYRAGSRELFF
clone size: .; CDR3 length: 17; D gene: TRBD1; J gene: TRBJ1-6; V gene: TRBV5-6; CDR3 DNA: TGTGCCAGCAGCTTTAACAGGGGTGCGTCTGTGAATTCACCCCTCCACTTT; CDR3 protein: CASSFNRGASVNSPLHF
clone size: .; CDR3 length: 17; D gene: TRBD2; J gene: TRBJ2-1; V gene: TRBV10-1; CDR3 DNA: TGCGCCAGCAGTGAGCCGGCTAGCGGGGGGTCCTACAATGAGCAGTTCTTC; CDR3 protein: CASSEPASGGSYNEQFF